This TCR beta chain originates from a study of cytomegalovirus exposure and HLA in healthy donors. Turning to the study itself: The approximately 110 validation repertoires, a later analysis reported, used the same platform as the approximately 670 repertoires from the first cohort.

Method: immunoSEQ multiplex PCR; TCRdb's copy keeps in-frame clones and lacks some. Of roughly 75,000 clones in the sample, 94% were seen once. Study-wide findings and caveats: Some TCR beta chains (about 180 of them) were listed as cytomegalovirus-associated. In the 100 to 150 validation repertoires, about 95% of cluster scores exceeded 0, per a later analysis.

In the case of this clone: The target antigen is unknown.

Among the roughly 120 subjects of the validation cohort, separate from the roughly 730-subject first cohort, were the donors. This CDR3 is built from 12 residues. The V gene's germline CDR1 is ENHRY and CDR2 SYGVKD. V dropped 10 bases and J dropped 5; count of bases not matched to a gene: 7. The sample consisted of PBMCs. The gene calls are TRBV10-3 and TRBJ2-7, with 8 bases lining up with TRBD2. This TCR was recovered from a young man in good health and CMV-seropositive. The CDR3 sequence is CATGTRDDEQYF. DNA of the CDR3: TGTGCCACCGGGACTAGGGACGACGAGCAGTACTTC.